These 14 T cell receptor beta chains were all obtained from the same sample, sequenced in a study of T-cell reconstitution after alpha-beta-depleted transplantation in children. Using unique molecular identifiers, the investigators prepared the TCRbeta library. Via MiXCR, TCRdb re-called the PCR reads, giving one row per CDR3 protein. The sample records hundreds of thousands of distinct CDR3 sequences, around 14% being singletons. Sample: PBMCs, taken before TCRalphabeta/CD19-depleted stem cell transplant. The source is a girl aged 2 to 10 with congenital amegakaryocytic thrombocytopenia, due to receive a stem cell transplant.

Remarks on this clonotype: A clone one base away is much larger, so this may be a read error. The CDR3: CNASPVSFYNEQFF. The CDR3 nucleotides are TGCAATGCTAGCCCCGTCTCTTTCTACAATGAGCAGTTCTTC. The genes are TRBV20-1 and TRBJ2-1, with TRBD2 as a possible D gene (5 bases). The CDR3 totals 14 residues. The germline CDR1 and CDR2 sequences are DFQATT and SNEGSKA (reference sequence).

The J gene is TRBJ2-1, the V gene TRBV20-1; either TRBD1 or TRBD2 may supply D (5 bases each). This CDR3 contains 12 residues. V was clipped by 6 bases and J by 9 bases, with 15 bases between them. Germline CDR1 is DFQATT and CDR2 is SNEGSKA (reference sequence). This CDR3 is CSAGGQRGEQFF. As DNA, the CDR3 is TGCAGTGCCGGTGGGCAGAGGGGTGAGCAGTTCTTC.

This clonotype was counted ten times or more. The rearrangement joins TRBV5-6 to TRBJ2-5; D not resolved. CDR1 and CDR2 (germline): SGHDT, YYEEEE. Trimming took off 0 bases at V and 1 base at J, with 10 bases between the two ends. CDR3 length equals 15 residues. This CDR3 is CASSLEGWAQETQYF. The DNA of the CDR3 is TGTGCCAGCAGCTTGGAAGGATGGGCCCAAGAGACCCAGTACTTC.

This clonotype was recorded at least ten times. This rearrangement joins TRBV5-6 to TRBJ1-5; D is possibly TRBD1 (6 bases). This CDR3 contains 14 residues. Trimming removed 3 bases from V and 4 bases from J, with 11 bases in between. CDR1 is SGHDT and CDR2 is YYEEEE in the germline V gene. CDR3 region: CASSSRGRNQPQHF. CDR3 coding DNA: TGTGCCAGCAGCTCCAGGGGAAGGAATCAGCCCCAGCATTTT. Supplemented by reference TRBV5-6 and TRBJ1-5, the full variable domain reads DAGVTQSPTHLIKTRGQQVTLRCSPKSGHDTVSWYQQALGQGPQFIFQYYEEEERQRGNFPDRFSGHQFPNYSSELNVNALLLGDSALYLCASSSRGRNQPQHFGDGTRLSIL.

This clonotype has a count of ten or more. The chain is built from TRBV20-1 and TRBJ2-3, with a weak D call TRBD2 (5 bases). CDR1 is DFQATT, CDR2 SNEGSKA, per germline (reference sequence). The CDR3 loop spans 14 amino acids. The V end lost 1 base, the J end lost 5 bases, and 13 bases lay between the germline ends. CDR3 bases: TGCAGTGCTAGAGCGGAACTAGGGATAGATACGCAGTATTTT. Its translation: CSARAELGIDTQYF.

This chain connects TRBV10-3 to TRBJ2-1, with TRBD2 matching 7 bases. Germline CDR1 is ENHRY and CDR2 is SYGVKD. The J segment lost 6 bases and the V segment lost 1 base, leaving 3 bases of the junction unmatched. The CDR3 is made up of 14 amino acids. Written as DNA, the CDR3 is TGTGCCATCAGTGAGTGCGCGGGGGTCAATGAGCAGTTCTTC. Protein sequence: CAISECAGVNEQFF.

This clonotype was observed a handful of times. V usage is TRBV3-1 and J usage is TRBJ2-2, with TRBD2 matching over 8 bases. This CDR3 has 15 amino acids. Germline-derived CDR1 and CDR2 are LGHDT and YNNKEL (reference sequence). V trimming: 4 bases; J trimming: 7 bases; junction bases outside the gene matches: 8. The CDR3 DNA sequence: TGTGCCAGCAGCCCTCTTAGCGGGATTGGCGGGGAGCTGTTTTTT. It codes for CASSPLSGIGGELFF.

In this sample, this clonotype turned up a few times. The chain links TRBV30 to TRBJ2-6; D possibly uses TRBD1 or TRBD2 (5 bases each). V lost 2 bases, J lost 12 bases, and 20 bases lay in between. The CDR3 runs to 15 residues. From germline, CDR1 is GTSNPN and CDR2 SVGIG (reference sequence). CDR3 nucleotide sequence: TGTGCCTGGAGTCCGTCCGGGGCCCAGTCATCCGTCCTGACTTTC. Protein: CAWSPSGAQSSVLTF. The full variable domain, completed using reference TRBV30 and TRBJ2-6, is SQTIHQWPATLVQPVGSPLSLECTVEGTSNPNLYWYRQAAGRGLQLLFYSVGIGQISSEVPQNLSASRPQDRQFILSSKKLLLSDSGFYLCAWSPSGAQSSVLTFGAGSRLTVL.

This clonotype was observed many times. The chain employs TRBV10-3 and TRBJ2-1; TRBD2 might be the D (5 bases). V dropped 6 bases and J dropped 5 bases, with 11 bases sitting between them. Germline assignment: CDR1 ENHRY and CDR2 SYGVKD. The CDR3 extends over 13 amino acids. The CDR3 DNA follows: TGTGCCATCAGAAGCGGAGCTGACAATGAGCAGTTCTTC. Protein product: CAIRSGADNEQFF.

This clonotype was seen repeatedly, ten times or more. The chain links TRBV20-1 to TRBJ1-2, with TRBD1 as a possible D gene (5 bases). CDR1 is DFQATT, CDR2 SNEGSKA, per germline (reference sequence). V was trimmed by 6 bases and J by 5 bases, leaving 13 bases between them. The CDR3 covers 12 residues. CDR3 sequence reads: CSAPGRGYGYTF. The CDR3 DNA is TGCAGTGCCCCGGGACGGGGGTATGGCTACACCTTC.

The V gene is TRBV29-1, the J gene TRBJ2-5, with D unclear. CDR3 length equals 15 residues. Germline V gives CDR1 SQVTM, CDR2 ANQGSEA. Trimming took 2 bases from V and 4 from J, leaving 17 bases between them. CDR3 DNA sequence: TGCAGCGTTGAAAAGTGGGGTGGCGGAGCAGAGACCCAGTACTTC. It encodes CSVEKWGGGAETQYF.

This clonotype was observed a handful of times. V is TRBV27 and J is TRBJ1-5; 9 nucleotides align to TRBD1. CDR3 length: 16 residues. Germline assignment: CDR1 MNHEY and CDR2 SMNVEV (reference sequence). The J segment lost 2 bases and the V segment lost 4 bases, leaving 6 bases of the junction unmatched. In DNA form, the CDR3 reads TGTGCCAGCAGTTCCCGACAGGGGGGGCGCAATCAGCCCCAGCATTTT. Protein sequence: CASSSRQGGRNQPQHF.

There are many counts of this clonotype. This CDR3 reads CSAREDLRVNEQFF. The CDR3 DNA follows: TGCAGTGCTAGAGAGGACCTTAGGGTGAATGAGCAGTTCTTC. The genes are TRBV20-1 and TRBJ2-1; D call uncertain. Looked up from germline, CDR1 is DFQATT and CDR2 is SNEGSKA (reference sequence). The CDR3 has 14 amino acids. V dropped 0 bases and J dropped 7 bases, with 13 bases sitting between them.

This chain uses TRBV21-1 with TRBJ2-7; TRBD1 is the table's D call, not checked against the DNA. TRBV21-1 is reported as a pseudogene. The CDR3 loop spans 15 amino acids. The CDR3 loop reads CASELPGQGSYEQYF. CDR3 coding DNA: TGTGCCAGTGAACTCCCGGGACAGGGGTCCTACGAGCAGTACTTC.